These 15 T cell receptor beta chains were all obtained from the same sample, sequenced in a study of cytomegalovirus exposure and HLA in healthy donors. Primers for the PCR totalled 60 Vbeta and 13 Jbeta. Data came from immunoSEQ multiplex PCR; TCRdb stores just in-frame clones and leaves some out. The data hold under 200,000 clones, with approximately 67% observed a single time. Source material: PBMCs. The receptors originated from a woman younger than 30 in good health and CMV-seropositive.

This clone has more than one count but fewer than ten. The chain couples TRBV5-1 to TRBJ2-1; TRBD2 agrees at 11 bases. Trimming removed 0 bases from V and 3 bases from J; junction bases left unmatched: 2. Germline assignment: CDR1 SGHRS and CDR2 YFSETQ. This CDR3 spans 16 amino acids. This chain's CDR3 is CASSLELAGVYNEQFF. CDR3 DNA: TGCGCCAGCAGCTTGGAACTAGCGGGAGTCTACAATGAGCAGTTCTTC. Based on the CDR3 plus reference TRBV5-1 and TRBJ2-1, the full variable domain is KAGVTQTPRYLIKTRGQQVTLSCSPISGHRSVSWYQQTPGQGLQFLFEYFSETQRNKGNFPGRFSGRQFSNSRSEMNVSTLELGDSALYLCASSLELAGVYNEQFFGPGTRLTVL.

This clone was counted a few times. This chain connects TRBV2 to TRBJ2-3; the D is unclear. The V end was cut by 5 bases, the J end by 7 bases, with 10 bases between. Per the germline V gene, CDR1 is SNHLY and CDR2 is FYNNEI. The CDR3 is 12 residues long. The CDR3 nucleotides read TGTGCCAGCAGTTTAGAGGCGAATACGCAGTATTTT. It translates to CASSLEANTQYF.

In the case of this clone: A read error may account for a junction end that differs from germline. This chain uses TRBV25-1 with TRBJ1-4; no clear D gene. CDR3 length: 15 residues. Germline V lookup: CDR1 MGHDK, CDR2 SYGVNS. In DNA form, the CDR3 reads TGTGTCAGCAGTGAATCTTGGGCCGGAAATGAAAAACTGTTTTTT. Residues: CVSSESWAGNEKLFF.

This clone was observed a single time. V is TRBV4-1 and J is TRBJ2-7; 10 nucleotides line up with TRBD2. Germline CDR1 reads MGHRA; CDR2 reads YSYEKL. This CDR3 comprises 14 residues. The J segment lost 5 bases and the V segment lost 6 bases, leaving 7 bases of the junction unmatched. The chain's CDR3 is CASSRSSGSHEQYF. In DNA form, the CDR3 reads TGCGCCAGCAGTCGGTCTAGCGGGAGCCACGAGCAGTACTTC.

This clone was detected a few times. The CDR3, as DNA: TGTGCCAGCAGCTTACCGGGGGGGGAGACCCAGTACTTC. It codes for CASSLPGGETQYF. The chain combines TRBV11-1 with TRBJ2-5, with 8 bases matching TRBD2. The germline CDR1 and CDR2 sequences are SGHAT and FQDESV (reference sequence). With 2 bases clipped from V and 5 bases from J, the junction kept 1 base outside the gene matches. The CDR3 extends over 13 amino acids.

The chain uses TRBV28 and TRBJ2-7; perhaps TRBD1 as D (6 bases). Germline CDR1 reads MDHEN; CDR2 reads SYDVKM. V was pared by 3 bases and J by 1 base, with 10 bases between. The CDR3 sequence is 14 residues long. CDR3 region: CASSFSDRSYEQYF. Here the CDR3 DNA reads TGTGCCAGCAGTTTCTCGGACAGATCCTACGAGCAGTACTTC.

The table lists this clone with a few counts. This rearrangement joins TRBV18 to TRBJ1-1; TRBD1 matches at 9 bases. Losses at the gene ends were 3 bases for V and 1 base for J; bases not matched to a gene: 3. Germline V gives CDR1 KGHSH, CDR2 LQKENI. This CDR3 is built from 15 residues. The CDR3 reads CASSPRQGENTEAFF. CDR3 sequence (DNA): TGTGCCAGCTCACCCCGACAGGGGGAGAACACTGAAGCTTTCTTT.

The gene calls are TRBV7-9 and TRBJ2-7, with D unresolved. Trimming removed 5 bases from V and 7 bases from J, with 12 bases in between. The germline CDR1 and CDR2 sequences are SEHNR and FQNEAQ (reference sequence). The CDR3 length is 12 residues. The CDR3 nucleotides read TGTGCCAGCAGCCCTATGGTCGGGGAGCAGTACTTC. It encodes CASSPMVGEQYF.

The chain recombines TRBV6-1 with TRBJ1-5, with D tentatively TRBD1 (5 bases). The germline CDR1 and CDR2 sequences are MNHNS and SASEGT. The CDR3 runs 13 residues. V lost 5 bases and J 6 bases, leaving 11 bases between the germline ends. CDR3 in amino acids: CASSPTGFQPQHF. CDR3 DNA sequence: TGTGCCAGCAGTCCAACAGGATTTCAGCCCCAGCATTTT.

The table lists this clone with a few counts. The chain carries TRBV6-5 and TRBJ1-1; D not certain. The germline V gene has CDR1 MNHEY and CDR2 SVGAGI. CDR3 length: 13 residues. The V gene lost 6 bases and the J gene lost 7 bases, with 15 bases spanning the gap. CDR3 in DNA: TGTGCCAGCAGCCACATGGGCCTTGATGAAGCTTTCTTT. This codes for CASSHMGLDEAFF.

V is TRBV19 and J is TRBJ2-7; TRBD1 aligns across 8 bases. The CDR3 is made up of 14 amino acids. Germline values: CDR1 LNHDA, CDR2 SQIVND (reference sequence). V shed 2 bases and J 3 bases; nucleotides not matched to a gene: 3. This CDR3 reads CASSIQGADYEQYF. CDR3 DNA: TGTGCCAGTAGTATACAGGGGGCCGACTACGAGCAGTACTTC.

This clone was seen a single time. The DNA for the CDR3 is TGTGCCAGCAGCTTAGGCGAGACTGAAGCTTTCTTT. Protein: CASSLGETEAFF. The chain combines TRBV11-2 with TRBJ1-1; D is unresolved. V lost 1 base and J lost 5, with 5 bases in between. Germline V gene lookup returns CDR1 SGHAT and CDR2 FQNNGV. The CDR3 length is 12 residues.

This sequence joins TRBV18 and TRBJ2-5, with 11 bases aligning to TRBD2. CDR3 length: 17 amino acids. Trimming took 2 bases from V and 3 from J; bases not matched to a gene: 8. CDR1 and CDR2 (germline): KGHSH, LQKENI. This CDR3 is CASSPRASGRKEETQYF. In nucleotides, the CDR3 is TGTGCCAGCTCACCAAGGGCTAGCGGGAGGAAGGAAGAGACCCAGTACTTC.

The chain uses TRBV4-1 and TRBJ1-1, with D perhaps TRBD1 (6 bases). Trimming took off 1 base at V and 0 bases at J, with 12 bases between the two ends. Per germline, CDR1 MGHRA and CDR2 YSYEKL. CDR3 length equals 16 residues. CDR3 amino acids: CASSQVAAGVNTEAFF. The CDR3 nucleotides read TGCGCCAGCAGCCAAGTCGCGGCAGGGGTGAACACTGAAGCTTTCTTT.

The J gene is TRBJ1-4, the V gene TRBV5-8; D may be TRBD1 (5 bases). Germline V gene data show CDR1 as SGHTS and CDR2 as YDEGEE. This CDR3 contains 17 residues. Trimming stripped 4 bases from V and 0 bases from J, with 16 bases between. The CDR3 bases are TGTGCCAGCAGCCTGAGTGGGAGGGGTTCAACTAATGAAAAACTGTTTTTT. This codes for CASSLSGRGSTNEKLFF. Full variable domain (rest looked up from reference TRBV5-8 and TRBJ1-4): EAGVTQSPTHLIKTRGQQATLRCSPISGHTSVYWYQQALGLGLQFLLWYDEGEERNRGNFPPRFSGRQFPNYSSELNVNALELEDSALYLCASSLSGRGSTNEKLFFGSGTQLSVL.